The 9 T cell receptor beta chains below all came from one sample that was sequenced in a study of cytomegalovirus exposure and HLA in healthy donors. A multiplex PCR was run with 60 Vbeta primers and 13 Jbeta primers. Sequencing was performed with immunoSEQ multiplex PCR; in TCRdb, only in-frame clones are kept and a portion is missing. This sample's table reports around 150,000 clones. Material: PBMCs. The receptors stem from a man aged 35 to 55 in good health and CMV-seronegative.

CDR3: CAVQGVTEAFF. The CDR3 region has the DNA TGTGCCGTCCAGGGTGTGACTGAAGCTTTCTTT. The V and J genes are TRBV6-5 and TRBJ1-1; D is perhaps TRBD1 (5 bases). CDR1 MNHEY and CDR2 SVGAGI come from the germline V gene. The CDR3 runs to 11 residues. Trimming took 11 bases from V and 5 from J, leaving 12 bases between them.

The chain uses TRBV5-1 and TRBJ1-3; possibly TRBD1 for D (6 bases). With 4 bases removed from V and 2 bases from J, the gap between germline ends came to 13 bases. The CDR3 totals 15 residues. The germline CDR1 and CDR2 sequences are SGHRS and YFSETQ. In nucleotides, the CDR3 is TGCGCCAGCAGCGCACTTCAGGGGACTGGAAACACCATATATTTT. Translation gives CASSALQGTGNTIYF. Full variable domain (rest looked up from reference TRBV5-1 and TRBJ1-3): KAGVTQTPRYLIKTRGQQVTLSCSPISGHRSVSWYQQTPGQGLQFLFEYFSETQRNKGNFPGRFSGRQFSNSRSEMNVSTLELGDSALYLCASSALQGTGNTIYFGEGSWLTVV.

The V call is TRBV4-1, the J call TRBJ2-1; 8 bases are shared with TRBD1. CDR1 and CDR2 (germline): MGHRA, YSYEKL. The CDR3 extends over 17 amino acids. V lost 3 bases and J lost 4; bases outside the gene matches: 11. CDR3 DNA: TGCGCCAGCAGCCATACGGCAGGGGGCGCGGAATACAATGAGCAGTTCTTC. This codes for CASSHTAGGAEYNEQFF.

The gene calls are TRBV4-1 and TRBJ2-7, with 8 nucleotides matching TRBD2. The ends lost 3 bases at V and 6 bases at J; junction bases unmatched: 13. There are 16 residues in the CDR3. Germline V lookup: CDR1 MGHRA, CDR2 YSYEKL. The CDR3 nucleotides read TGCGCCAGCAGCCAGGGACTAGATCTCTACTCTAGCGAGCAGTACTTC. Translating it yields CASSQGLDLYSSEQYF.

The chain recombines TRBV18 with TRBJ1-1; possible D gene TRBD1, 6 bases. This CDR3 is built from 18 residues. Trimming took 1 base from V and 5 from J, leaving 23 bases between them. Germline CDR1 is KGHSH and CDR2 is LQKENI. The CDR3 region is CASSPLAGDEISLTEAFF. The CDR3 DNA is TGTGCCAGCTCACCACTCGCAGGGGACGAGATATCCCTAACTGAAGCTTTCTTT. The full variable domain, rest sourced from reference TRBV18 and TRBJ1-1, is NAGVMQNPRHLVRRRGQEARLRCSPMKGHSHVYWYRQLPEEGLKFMVYLQKENIIDESGMPKERFSAEFPKEGPSILRIQQVVRGDSAAYFCASSPLAGDEISLTEAFFGQGTRLTVV.

This chain joins TRBV9 and TRBJ2-1; 10 nucleotides align to TRBD2. Germline values: CDR1 SGDLS, CDR2 YYNGEE. This CDR3 spans 18 amino acids. V gave up 2 bases and J gave up 6 bases; unmatched junction bases: 14. CDR3 nucleotides: TGTGCCAGCAGCGTGATAGCGGGGGGCCATTCGTCCGGCAATGAGCAGTTCTTC. Protein sequence: CASSVIAGGHSSGNEQFF.

This chain connects TRBV25-1 to TRBJ2-5; D may be TRBD1 (6 bases). The CDR3 runs to 17 residues. CDR1 and CDR2 (germline): MGHDK, SYGVNS. Trimming removed 3 bases from V and 2 bases from J, with 19 bases in between. The CDR3 coding sequence is TGTGCCAGCAGTGACCCTAGAGGGGGAAGGGGGCAAGAGACCCAGTACTTC. Amino acids: CASSDPRGGRGQETQYF.

The chain combines TRBV11-2 with TRBJ1-1; 10 bases match TRBD1. The CDR3 length is 18 residues. The V and J ends lost 5 bases and 1 base, in that order; junction bases with no gene match: 13. From germline, CDR1 is SGHAT and CDR2 FQNNGV. As DNA, the CDR3 is TGTGCCAGCAGCCTAAGCCTGGGACAGGGGTCGTCGAACACTGAAGCTTTCTTT. Its protein product is CASSLSLGQGSSNTEAFF.

V and J are TRBV6-1 and TRBJ1-5; 10 bases agree with TRBD1. V was clipped by 9 bases and J by 9 bases; unmatched bases: 8. Per germline, CDR1 MNHNS and CDR2 SASEGT. CDR3 length equals 13 residues. The CDR3 loop is CASRDRGQGPQHF. As DNA, the CDR3 is TGTGCCAGTAGAGACAGGGGGCAAGGGCCCCAGCATTTT.